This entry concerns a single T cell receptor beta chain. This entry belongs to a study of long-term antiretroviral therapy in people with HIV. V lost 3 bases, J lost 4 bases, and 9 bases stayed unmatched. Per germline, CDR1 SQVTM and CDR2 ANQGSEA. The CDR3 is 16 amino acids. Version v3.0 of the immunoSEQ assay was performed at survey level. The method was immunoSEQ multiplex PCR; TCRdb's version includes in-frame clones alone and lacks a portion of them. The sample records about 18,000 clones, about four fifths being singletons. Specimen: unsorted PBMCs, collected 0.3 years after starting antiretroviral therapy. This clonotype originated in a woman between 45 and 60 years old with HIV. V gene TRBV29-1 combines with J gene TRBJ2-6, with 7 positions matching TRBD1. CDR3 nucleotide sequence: TGCAGCGTTGAGTACCGGGACAGCAAGGGGGCCAACGTCCTGACTTTC. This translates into CSVEYRDSKGANVLTF.